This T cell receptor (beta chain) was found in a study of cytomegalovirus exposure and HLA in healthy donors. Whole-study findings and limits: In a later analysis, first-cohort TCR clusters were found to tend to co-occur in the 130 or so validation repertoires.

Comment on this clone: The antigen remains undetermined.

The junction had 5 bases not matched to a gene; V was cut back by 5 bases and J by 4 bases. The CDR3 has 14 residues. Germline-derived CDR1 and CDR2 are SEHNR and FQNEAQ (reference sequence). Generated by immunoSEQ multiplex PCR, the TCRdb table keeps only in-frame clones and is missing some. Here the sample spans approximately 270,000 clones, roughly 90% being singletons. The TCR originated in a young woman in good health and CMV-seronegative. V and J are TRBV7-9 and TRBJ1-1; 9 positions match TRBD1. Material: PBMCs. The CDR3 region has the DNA TGTGCCAGCAGCCGGGACAGGGACGGCACTGAAGCTTTCTTT. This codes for CASSRDRDGTEAFF.